This is a list of T cell receptor beta chains from one sample in a study of blood T cell repertoires in COVID-19. The method was immunoSEQ multiplex PCR; TCRdb's version includes in-frame clones alone and lacks a portion of them. The sample shows some 350,000 clones, more than 75% of them seen only once. The sample was peripheral blood. All receptors come from a woman aged 45-65 years with COVID-19, enrolled during active disease. Each CDR3 is given with its conserved first and last residue.

>TRBV6-1|TRBJ1-6
CASSDSFLVYNSPLHF
>TRBV27|TRBJ1-6
CASSLQGYNSPLHF
>TRBV7-7|TRBJ2-3
CASSPDRRTQDTQYF
>TRBV15|TRBJ1-1
CATSRALNTEAFF
>TRBV6-2/TRBV6-3|TRBJ2-7
CASSYSRTIYFHEQYF
>TRBV18|TRBJ2-2
CASSPQGAVKLFF
>TRBV4-1|TRBJ1-2
CASSQVAGAFYGYTF
>TRBV10-3|TRBJ1-1
CAISGGEGNTEAFF
>TRBV5-1|TRBJ1-3
CASSFTTGTGNTIYF
>TRBV29-1|TRBJ1-1
CSVEGADREAFF
>TRBV27|TRBJ2-3
CASSSTGWGNTQYF
>TRBV3-1/TRBV3-2|TRBJ2-1
CASSQVPSGRLLGEQFF
>TRBV3-1/TRBV3-2|TRBJ2-1
CASSLAGGNEQFF
>TRBV14|TRBJ1-3
CASSQDNSRRNTIYF
>TRBV5-4|TRBJ1-1
CASSSDSMNTEAFF
>TRBV7-6|TRBJ2-5
CASSPTNRQGVWETQYF
>TRBV6-5|TRBJ1-2
CASRGTSSFYGYTF
>TRBV18|TRBJ1-5
CASSPARTGSNQPQHF
>TRBV5-5|TRBJ2-7
CASSNSINTYEQYF
>TRBV19|TRBJ1-1
CACRPRGNTEAFF
>TRBV27|TRBJ2-3
CASSPGLAGGTDTQYF
>TRBV15|TRBJ2-1
CATSRELAGAYNEQFF
>TRBV6-2/TRBV6-3|TRBJ1-1
CASSSQGGNTEAFF
>TRBV3-1/TRBV3-2|TRBJ1-6
CASSNQDRGGSPLHF
>TRBV7-8|TRBJ2-7
CASSQGYREQYF
>TRBV5-1|TRBJ2-7
CASSLRGLEGDEQYF
>TRBV21-1|TRBJ2-5
CASSKAAETQYF
>TRBV5-3|TRBJ1-2
CARSSGDRVCGYTF
>TRBV11-2|TRBJ2-2
CASSLGTSGRVNTGELFF
>TRBV19|TRBJ2-7
CAVGTSAVHEQYF
>TRBV27|TRBJ2-7
CASSLETSYLYEQYF
>TRBV6-5|TRBJ2-5
CASSHAGGPQETQYF